The TCR beta chain described here comes from a study of blood T cell repertoires in COVID-19. Overall study: Some COVID-19 samples were acute and others convalescent; all came from the United States, Italy and Spain. Sources were T cells, B-cell-depleted T cells, or PBMCs; the material itself was cDNA or gDNA.

In the source study's methods: Amplifying reference gene primers gave estimates of nucleated cell counts. TCRdb's table, derived via immunoSEQ multiplex PCR, lists solely in-frame clones and lacks some. That table furnishes V, J and clone size, whereas the DNA furnished D and trimming. The table lists under 500,000 clones, around nine tenths of them singletons, with roughly 4.3% in the top ten. Notes on this clone: Other DNA variants within this sample encode the same CDR3.

Germline V CDR1 and CDR2: SQVTM, ANQGSEA. V dropped 3 bases and J dropped 1 base, with 5 bases sitting between them. The CDR3 sequence is 12 residues long. Sequencing was done on a sample of peripheral blood. The receptor was derived from a woman in her twenties or thirties with acute or convalescent COVID-19. The chain links TRBV29-1 to TRBJ2-3; D remains unclear. The CDR3 region is CSVDEGTDTQYF. DNA for the CDR3: TGCAGCGTTGATGAGGGCACAGATACGCAGTATTTT.